One sample yielded the 28 T cell receptor beta chains listed below, sequenced in a study of T-cell reconstitution after alpha-beta-depleted transplantation in children (dated by TCRdb to the mid-2010s). The library was produced with PCR. Sequenced using an Illumina HiSeq 2500. TCR library preparation used molecular barcoding, with unique molecular identifiers applied to normalize quantification of the TCRbeta repertoire. The raw public data were reprocessed by TCRdb itself: fastp quality trimming at Q25, MiXCR clonotype calling, in-frame beta chains only. Rows are combined by CDR3 protein, so each entry shows the most common genes and DNA. The sample profile shows 540,000 or so distinct CDR3 sequences; more than 20% of them were found once. The ten largest make up over 12% of the sample. Explained via the paper, the treatment or condition label denotes: allogeneic hematopoietic cell transplantation with graft depleted of TCRalphabeta T cells and CD19 B cells.

The starting material was PBMCs, mostly from graft donor cells, obtained 360 days after TCRalphabeta/CD19-depleted stem cell transplant. The origin of the receptors is a boy less than two years old who had a stem cell transplant for acute myeloid leukemia, so the T cells may come from the graft donor.

This clonotype showed up just once. The chain links TRBV5-6 to TRBJ1-5; the D is unclear. The CDR3 totals 13 residues. Trimming took 4 bases from V and 7 from J, leaving 12 bases between them. CDR1 and CDR2 (germline): SGHDT, YYEEEE. CDR3 nucleotides: TGTGCCAGCAGCCCGAGGGCCGGCCAGCCCCAGCATTTT. This sequence encodes CASSPRAGQPQHF.

This clonotype was seen only a few times. An end of the junction differs from the germline gene, which may be a read error. CDR3 sequence: CASTLRGGAQSGTGELFF. The DNA of the CDR3 is TGTGCCAGCACCTTACGCGGGGGGGCCCAATCAGGGACCGGGGAGCTGTTTTTT. The J gene is TRBJ2-2, the V gene TRBV7-2; 9 nucleotides line up with TRBD2. The CDR3 consists of 18 residues. CDR1 and CDR2 from the germline V gene are SGHTA and FQGNSA.

This chain joins TRBV12-3 or TRBV12-4 and TRBJ2-3; D call uncertain. Trimming shortened V by 3 bases and J by 2 bases, and 12 bases separated the two germline ends. The length of the CDR3 is 15 residues. CDR3 region: CASSLTPVTTDTQYF. The CDR3 DNA sequence: TGTGCCAGCAGTTTGACCCCCGTGACCACAGATACGCAGTATTTT.

This chain links TRBV7-2 with TRBJ1-2; 8 nucleotides match TRBD1. This CDR3 comprises 16 residues. Trimming took 2 bases from V and 3 from J; bases not matched to a gene: 8. Germline values: CDR1 SGHTA, CDR2 FQGNSA. The CDR3 is CASSLSATGVYYGYTF. The CDR3 DNA reads TGTGCCAGCAGCTTATCCGCGACAGGGGTATACTATGGCTACACCTTC. The whole variable domain, filled in from reference TRBV7-2 and TRBJ1-2, reads GAGVSQSPSNKVTEKGKDVELRCDPISGHTALYWYRQSLGQGLEFLIYFQGNSAPDKSGLPSDRFSAERTGGSVSTLTIQRTQQEDSAVYLCASSLSATGVYYGYTFGSGTRLTVV.

This clonotype was counted a few times. This CDR3 reads CASSLGGLAGEQETQYF. The DNA for the CDR3 is TGTGCCAGCAGCTTGGGCGGACTAGCGGGGGAACAAGAGACCCAGTACTTC. The genes are TRBV7-2 and TRBJ2-5, with 13 bases aligning to TRBD2. The CDR3 is 17 amino acids. J gave up 2 bases and V 3 bases, and 6 bases lay outside the gene matches. Germline CDR1 SGHTA, CDR2 FQGNSA.

The sample holds many counts of this clonotype. The rearrangement uses TRBV20-1 and TRBJ2-5; no clear D gene. V gave up 1 base and J gave up 3 bases, with 9 bases separating them. The germline gives CDR1 DFQATT, CDR2 SNEGSKA (reference sequence). The CDR3 has 13 residues. CDR3 sequence reads: CSARVAQKETQYF. As DNA, the CDR3 is TGCAGTGCTAGAGTGGCCCAGAAAGAGACCCAGTACTTC.

The J gene is TRBJ2-4, the V gene TRBV4-3; D possibly corresponds to TRBD2 (5 bases). The CDR3 has 15 residues. Trimming removed 2 bases at V and 1 base at J, with 9 bases between. Germline V gene sequence: CDR1 LGHNA, CDR2 YSLEER. The CDR3 loop is CASSQRREAKNIQYF. The CDR3 DNA reads TGCGCCAGCAGCCAAAGAAGGGAGGCCAAAAACATTCAGTACTTC.

This clonotype was recorded a few times. V usage is TRBV20-1 and J usage is TRBJ2-7; 10 bases align to TRBD1. Per the germline V gene, CDR1 is DFQATT and CDR2 is SNEGSKA (reference sequence). The length of the CDR3 is 17 residues. The ends lost 3 bases at V and 6 bases at J; junction bases unmatched: 17. This CDR3 is CSASLLGRGQGDLEQYV. The CDR3 DNA reads as TGCAGTGCTAGCCTATTAGGGCGAGGACAGGGGGACCTCGAGCAGTACGTC.

A remark on this clonotype: A much larger clone lies a single base off, so this may be a read error. The rearrangement links TRBV5-6 to TRBJ1-5, with D unresolved. This CDR3 has 14 amino acids. Trimming took 2 bases from V and 0 from J, leaving 6 bases between them. The germline V gene encodes CDR1 SGHDT and CDR2 YYEEEE. The CDR3 here is CASSFADSNQPQHF. CDR3 nucleotides: TGTGCCAGCAGCTTCGCGGATAGCAATCAGCCCCAGCATTTT.

The chain has TRBV20-1 and TRBJ1-4; D uncertain. Trimming pared 6 bases from V and 8 bases from J, leaving 22 bases between. The germline gives CDR1 DFQATT, CDR2 SNEGSKA (reference sequence). CDR3 size: 15 residues. The DNA for the CDR3 is TGCAGTGCCCGGCCTAAGGGATCTGCGTTAGAAAAACTGTTTTTT. This translates into CSARPKGSALEKLFF.

The chain has TRBV12-3 or TRBV12-4 and TRBJ1-4, with a tentative D call TRBD1 (5 bases). V lost 3 bases to trimming and J lost 5 bases, with 10 bases between them. CDR3 length: 14 residues. The DNA of the CDR3 is TGTGCCAGCAGTTTCGGGACGGAGAATGAAAAACTGTTTTTT. Protein: CASSFGTENEKLFF.

The sample holds many counts of this clonotype. This sequence joins TRBV5-1 and TRBJ2-4, with D possibly being TRBD1 or TRBD2 (6 bases each). Trimming took off 4 bases at V and 7 bases at J, with 15 bases between the two ends. The CDR3 is made up of 14 amino acids. CDR1 and CDR2 from the germline V gene are SGHRS and YFSETQ. Here the CDR3 DNA reads TGCGCCAGCAGCCTAGGGACAAGCGGGAACATTCAGTACTTC. Translation gives CASSLGTSGNIQYF.

The table lists this clonotype with a few counts. V gene TRBV20-1 combines with J gene TRBJ2-7; 11 bases map to TRBD2. The CDR3 runs to 14 residues. CDR1 is DFQATT and CDR2 is SNEGSKA in the germline V gene (reference sequence). With V trimmed by 5 bases and J by 3 bases, 6 bases remained unmatched. The CDR3 here is CSAETSGEIYEQYV. Written as DNA, the CDR3 is TGCAGTGCTGAGACTAGCGGGGAGATCTACGAGCAGTACGTC.

This rearrangement joins TRBV7-2 to TRBJ2-7; perhaps D is TRBD1 or TRBD2 (5 bases each). Germline CDR1 reads SGHTA; CDR2 reads FQGNSA. This CDR3 region has 15 residues. V lost 4 bases, J lost 4 bases, and 17 bases lay in between. DNA of the CDR3: TGTGCCAGCAGCTCCCGCCCCTCGGGACCTTACGAGCAGTACTTC. This encodes CASSSRPSGPYEQYF.

V usage is TRBV12-3 or TRBV12-4 and J usage is TRBJ1-5; no clear D. CDR3 size: 14 residues. Trimming left V 2 bases short and J 5 bases short, with 10 bases between. CDR3 nucleotide sequence: TGTGCCAGCAGTTTATATGGTGAGCATCAGCCCCAGCATTTT. It codes for CASSLYGEHQPQHF.

In its sample, this clonotype was seen a few times. The V gene is TRBV6-1, the J gene TRBJ2-7; D may be TRBD1 (5 bases). Germline CDR1 reads MNHNS; CDR2 reads SASEGT. CDR3 size: 14 residues. Deletions cut 6 bases from V and 6 bases from J, with 18 bases between. The CDR3 nucleotides read TGTGCCAGCAGGAAACAGGCCTCCGCCGGCGAGCAGTACTTC. This codes for CASRKQASAGEQYF.

J is TRBJ2-1 and V is TRBV20-1, with 11 positions matching TRBD2. Germline V gene lookup returns CDR1 DFQATT and CDR2 SNEGSKA (reference sequence). J gave up 7 bases and V 6 bases, and 11 bases lay outside the gene matches. The CDR3 is 15 residues long. In DNA, the CDR3 is TGCAGTGCCCCCCCCGGGACTAGCGGATGGAATGAGCAGTTCTTC. This encodes CSAPPGTSGWNEQFF.

This chain connects TRBV7-9 to TRBJ2-4, with 8 positions matching TRBD2. The CDR3 sequence is 14 residues long. V trimming: 4 bases; J trimming: 7 bases; junction bases outside the gene matches: 6. CDR1 is SEHNR and CDR2 is FQNEAQ in the germline V gene (reference sequence). CDR3 in amino acids: CASSSGGRNNIQYF. CDR3 DNA: TGTGCCAGCAGCTCGGGGGGGAGAAACAACATTCAGTACTTC. Full variable domain (rest looked up from reference TRBV7-9 and TRBJ2-4): DTGVSQNPRHKITKRGQNVTFRCDPISEHNRLYWYRQTLGQGPEFLTYFQNEAQLEKSRLLSDRFSAERPKGSFSTLEIQRTEQGDSAMYLCASSSGGRNNIQYFGAGTRLSVL.

This clonotype was counted between two and nine times. The rearrangement uses TRBV21-1 and TRBJ2-7. TRBV21-1 is assigned pseudogene status. CDR3 size: 19 residues. The CDR3 nucleotides read TGTGCCAGCAGCAAAAATAGAGGCCTTCTCTCTAGGAGCGGCTACGAGCAGTACGTC. Its translation is CASSKNRGLLSRSGYEQYV.

The chain uses TRBV20-1 and TRBJ2-5, with 9 bases matching TRBD2. Trimming at V came to 8 bases and at J to 4 bases, leaving 8 bases not matched to a gene. CDR1 DFQATT and CDR2 SNEGSKA come from the germline V gene (reference sequence). The CDR3 totals 13 residues. CDR3 residues: CSFVSGGVETQYF. As DNA, the CDR3 is TGCAGTTTTGTTAGCGGGGGAGTAGAGACCCAGTACTTC.

This clonotype was detected only a few times. This rearrangement joins TRBV20-1 to TRBJ2-2, with D perhaps matching TRBD2 (5 bases). CDR1 DFQATT and CDR2 SNEGSKA come from the germline V gene (reference sequence). Trimming cost V 5 bases and J 6 bases, with 19 bases left between them. CDR3 length: 15 amino acids. The CDR3, as DNA: TGCAGTGCTCGTTCGACGGGATGGTCGTCCGGGGAGCTGTTTTTT. As protein: CSARSTGWSSGELFF.

This clonotype was observed a few times. The chain combines TRBV20-1 with TRBJ2-1; maybe TRBD1 (6 bases). Germline V gives CDR1 DFQATT, CDR2 SNEGSKA (reference sequence). The CDR3 consists of 13 residues. The chain's CDR3 is CRLGKLGANEQFF. The CDR3 bases are TGCAGGCTAGGGAAATTGGGGGCCAATGAGCAGTTCTTC.

This clonotype was seen a handful of times. The rearrangement joins TRBV10-3 to TRBJ2-7; 8 bases match TRBD1. The V gene end was trimmed by 7 bases and the J gene end by 1 base; junction bases not matched to a gene: 3. The CDR3 extends over 13 amino acids. CDR1 is ENHRY, CDR2 SYGVKD, per germline. CDR3 in DNA: TGTGCCATCAAGGGGGACAGGTCCTACGAGCAGTACTTC. This codes for CAIKGDRSYEQYF.

This chain joins TRBV18 and TRBJ1-1; TRBD1 matches at 8 bases. CDR1 KGHSH and CDR2 LQKENI come from the germline V gene. V lost 1 base and J lost 3; bases outside the gene matches: 7. The CDR3 has 16 amino acids. CDR3 nucleotides: TGTGCCAGCTCACCACGACAGGGGTCGAGGGACACTGAAGCTTTCTTT. Residues: CASSPRQGSRDTEAFF.

This clonotype has a count of ten or more. The rearrangement links TRBV20-1 to TRBJ1-1; the match to TRBD1 covers 7 bases. The junction had 10 bases not matched to a gene; V was cut back by 6 bases and J by 0 bases. This CDR3 contains 15 residues. CDR1 and CDR2 (germline): DFQATT, SNEGSKA (reference sequence). The CDR3 nucleotides are TGCAGTGCCAGACCGACAGGGTTAATGAACACTGAAGCTTTCTTT. It translates to CSARPTGLMNTEAFF.

A few counts support this clonotype. This chain links TRBV5-1 with TRBJ2-1; D unclear. CDR3 length: 14 amino acids. Trimming pared 4 bases from V and 8 bases from J, leaving 16 bases between. Germline V gene data show CDR1 as SGHRS and CDR2 as YFSETQ. As DNA, the CDR3 is TGCGCCAGCAGCCTAGAGGCGTCCAGCGATGAGCAGTTCTTC. Translation gives CASSLEASSDEQFF.

The chain recombines TRBV18 with TRBJ2-7; perhaps D is TRBD1 or TRBD2 (5 bases each). The CDR3 extends over 14 amino acids. Germline V lookup: CDR1 KGHSH, CDR2 LQKENI. Trimming removed 1 base from V and 5 bases from J, with 12 bases in between. The CDR3 loop reads CASSPRAGSHEQYV. The CDR3 DNA reads as TGTGCCAGCTCACCACGGGCAGGGAGCCACGAGCAGTACGTC.

This clonotype was observed a handful of times. The chain carries TRBV6-5 and TRBJ1-1; 8 bases are shared with TRBD1. Germline CDR1 and CDR2: MNHEY and SVGAGI. This CDR3 has 16 residues. V was clipped by 0 bases and J by 3 bases; unmatched bases: 6. CDR3 coding DNA: TGTGCCAGCAGTTACTCGAAACGGACAGGGTACACTGAAGCTTTCTTT. The encoded protein is CASSYSKRTGYTEAFF.